In this sample, the clone carrying this T cell receptor (beta chain) turned up a few times. The antigen is undetermined. The sample belongs to a study of human T cells and chemical hapten exposure. The time point denotes: patch test 2, 6 weeks after DPC sensitization. The sample's treatment: therapeutic diphenylcyclopropenone sensitization with weekly scalp DPC. From whole blood left unfractionated, total RNA was extracted. The V gene's germline CDR1 is SGHAT and CDR2 FQDESV (reference sequence). The junction had 10 bases not matched to a gene; V was cut back by 1 base and J by 2 bases. The CDR3 spans 18 residues. TCRdb recomputed calls from the RACE reads with MiXCR, one row per CDR3 protein. The table records around 360,000 distinct CDR3 sequences, just under 6.5% of them present only once. Overall study results and limits: Clustering by CDR3 similarity yielded significantly more large clusters from expanded TCRs than controls. DPC sensitization did not alter TCRs above 1 in 1000 frequency.

The starting material was whole blood, obtained in connection with sensitization to the hapten diphenylcyclopropenone (DPC). The source is a woman between 18 and 29 years old with alopecia areata. Some clones in this sample may be carry-over from other donors' samples. This chain connects TRBV11-1 to TRBJ2-3; 9 positions agree with TRBD2. CDR3 loop: CASSLVLASGDSTDTQYF. In DNA form, the CDR3 reads TGTGCCAGCAGCTTAGTCTTGGCTAGCGGGGATTCCACAGATACGCAGTATTTT.